These 10 T cell receptor beta chains originate from one sample sequenced in a study of cytomegalovirus exposure and HLA in healthy donors. PCR employed 60 Vbeta and 13 Jbeta primers. The repertoire was sequenced with immunoSEQ multiplex PCR; TCRdb's copy has only in-frame clones and lacks some. The repertoire table contains approximately 150,000 clones. The source material was PBMCs. The receptor source for this set is a male donor in good health and CMV-seronegative.

V usage is TRBV18 and J usage is TRBJ2-7; 8 bases align to TRBD2. Germline V gives CDR1 KGHSH, CDR2 LQKENI. The CDR3 extends over 15 amino acids. Trimming at V came to 0 bases and at J to 7 bases, leaving 8 bases not matched to a gene. In DNA, the CDR3 is TGTGCCAGCTCACCACCCACGCGGGGGGCTCGGGAGCAGTACTTC. It is translated as CASSPPTRGAREQYF.

J is TRBJ1-1 and V is TRBV6-5; possible D gene TRBD1, 5 bases. V lost 6 bases to trimming and J lost 7 bases, with 12 bases between them. Germline loops: CDR1 MNHEY, CDR2 SVGAGI. This CDR3 has 12 amino acids. The chain's CDR3 is CASSDDRHEAFF. CDR3 coding DNA: TGTGCCAGCAGCGACGACAGACATGAAGCTTTCTTT.

V is TRBV9 and J is TRBJ1-3, with D possibly TRBD1 on 5 matching bases. The CDR3 is made up of 13 amino acids. Trimming took 0 bases from V and 4 from J, leaving 5 bases between them. The germline gives CDR1 SGDLS, CDR2 YYNGEE. The CDR3 spells CASSVDRGNTIYF. In nucleotides, the CDR3 is TGTGCCAGCAGCGTAGACAGGGGAAACACCATATATTTT.

This chain joins TRBV4-3 and TRBJ1-3, with TRBD1 matching over 7 bases. Trimming removed 0 bases from V and 2 bases from J; junction bases left unmatched: 1. The germline V gene encodes CDR1 LGHNA and CDR2 YSLEER. The CDR3 sequence is 15 residues long. The CDR3 nucleotides read TGCGCCAGCAGCCAAGATGGGACAGCTGGAAACACCATATATTTT. It yields the protein CASSQDGTAGNTIYF.

The chain has TRBV15 and TRBJ1-1; D unclear. The V end lost 1 base, the J end lost 0 bases, and 9 bases lay between the germline ends. The length of the CDR3 is 15 residues. Germline V gene lookup returns CDR1 LNHNV and CDR2 YYDKDF (reference sequence). Written as DNA, the CDR3 is TGTGCCACCAGCAGAGGAGGAGGTTTGAACACTGAAGCTTTCTTT. Translation gives CATSRGGGLNTEAFF.

The J gene is TRBJ1-1, the V gene TRBV9, with 10 bases fitting TRBD1. This CDR3 is built from 20 residues. Germline values: CDR1 SGDLS, CDR2 YYNGEE. J gave up 3 bases and V 0 bases, and 17 bases lay outside the gene matches. CDR3 bases: TGTGCCAGCAGCGTAGAGAGGGACAGGGGTATTGGGTACGGGGACACTGAAGCTTTCTTT. It is translated as CASSVERDRGIGYGDTEAFF.

The V call is TRBV7-8, the J call TRBJ1-1; 10 positions match TRBD1. The germline V gene has CDR1 SGHVS and CDR2 FQNEAQ. The CDR3 is made up of 16 amino acids. V lost 5 bases to trimming and J lost 4 bases; unmatched junction nucleotides: 10. The CDR3 nucleotides are TGTGCCAGCAGCCGCCAGACCGGGACAGGGGTCACTGAAGCTTTCTTT. Translated: CASSRQTGTGVTEAFF.

V gene TRBV4-2 combines with J gene TRBJ2-3, with TRBD2 matching 12 bases. CDR3 size: 18 residues. The ends lost 1 base at V and 3 bases at J; junction bases unmatched: 8. Germline assignment: CDR1 LGHNA and CDR2 YNFKEQ. The CDR3 sequence is CASSQASRLAGVTDTQYF. In DNA, the CDR3 is TGTGCCAGCAGCCAAGCGAGCAGACTAGCGGGAGTAACAGATACGCAGTATTTT.

This chain uses TRBV6-5 with TRBJ1-4, with 7 bases identical to TRBD1. J lost 0 bases, V lost 6 bases, and 4 bases had no gene match. The CDR3 is 15 residues long. Per germline, CDR1 MNHEY and CDR2 SVGAGI. CDR3 in amino acids: CASRRGTATNEKLFF. The DNA for the CDR3 is TGTGCCAGCAGGCGCGGGACAGCAACTAATGAAAAACTGTTTTTT.

The V and J genes are TRBV28 and TRBJ2-5; 9 positions match TRBD1. The V segment lost 6 bases and the J segment 6 bases; nucleotides outside the gene matches: 11. Germline lookup yields CDR1 MDHEN and CDR2 SYDVKM. The CDR3 is made up of 15 amino acids. CDR3 residues: CASRNRDRERKTQYF. In DNA form, the CDR3 reads TGTGCCAGCAGAAACCGGGACAGGGAAAGGAAGACCCAGTACTTC.